The source of this T cell receptor (beta chain) is a study of shared clonotypes between healthy human individuals. Naivety among CD8 cells was defined by CD45RO negativity and positive CCR7 selection, thereby excluding terminally differentiated effector memory CD45RA+ cells. Every subset's genomic DNA went evenly onto several immunoSEQ plates. Sequencing was performed with immunoSEQ multiplex PCR; in TCRdb, only in-frame clones are kept and a portion is missing. The data hold roughly 590,000 clones, with around 95% observed a single time. This clone was counted a single time. Its matching antigen is unknown. The study, taken as a whole, reports: Relative to memory subsets, naive subsets generally showed larger estimated richness.

This CDR3 comprises 14 residues. CDR1 and CDR2 (germline): SGHVS, FQNEAQ. V lost 5 bases and J lost 3, with 14 bases in between. The sequence derives from a woman aged 30 to 39 in good health. The chain has TRBV7-8 and TRBJ2-7; tentatively, D is TRBD2 (5 bases). Source material: naive CD8+ T cells sorted from blood. CDR3 protein: CASSDPGVIYEQYF. The CDR3 nucleotides read TGTGCCAGCAGCGACCCCGGGGTCATCTACGAGCAGTACTTC.